This T cell receptor beta chain was sequenced in a study of siplizumab effects on memory and regulatory T cells. Concerning this clone itself: The antigen is undetermined.

Study-wide results and limits: Alloreactive sequences that could be traced to unstimulated CD4+ memory cells showed a significant reduction under siplizumab.

Only in-frame clones appear in the TCRdb table, and some are missing; sequencing was by immunoSEQ multiplex PCR. The data contain tens of thousands of clones, 94% of them singletons. CDR1 and CDR2 (germline): SGHRS, YFSETQ. CDR3 length equals 15 residues. V lost 1 base, J lost 1 base, and 11 bases lay in between. The chain employs TRBV5-1 and TRBJ1-1; unclear D gene. What was sequenced was non-Treg CD4+ T cells sorted from blood. The TCR originated in a human donor in good health. The DNA for the CDR3 is TGCGCCAGCAGCTTGTTTGGGCCCCCGAACACTGAAGCTTTCTTT. It encodes CASSLFGPPNTEAFF.